These 13 T cell receptor beta chains share one sample of origin, sequenced in a study of identical twins. TCRdb independently ran MiXCR on the 5' RACE reads; one entry per CDR3 protein. The table records some 500,000 distinct CDR3 sequences, more than 9% of them present only once. These data are also associated with another study on yellow fever vaccine responses in identical twins.

Sequencing used PBMCs. These receptors originate from a woman aged 18-29 years in good health.

In this sample, this clonotype turned up many times. The J gene is TRBJ2-2, the V gene TRBV7-8; no definite D call. From germline, CDR1 is SGHVS and CDR2 FQNEAQ. The V end lost 5 bases, the J end lost 7 bases, and 11 bases lay between the germline ends. CDR3 length equals 13 residues. Written as DNA, the CDR3 is TGTGCCAGCAGCCGTACGAGAGGCGGGGAGCTGTTTTTT. The encoded protein is CASSRTRGGELFF.

This clonotype has ten or more counts. The chain uses TRBV6-5 and TRBJ1-2, with D hard to call. The germline V gene encodes CDR1 MNHEY and CDR2 SVGAGI. The CDR3 sequence is 17 residues long. Trimming left V 7 bases short and J 8 bases short, with 29 bases between. The CDR3 DNA reads as TGTGCCAGCACCTCACGCAGGTTGCAGAACAGAATCTACGGCTACACCTTC. This translates into CASTSRRLQNRIYGYTF.

This clonotype was seen a handful of times. The chain uses TRBV12-5 and TRBJ2-2; possible D gene TRBD2, 5 bases. The CDR3 is 12 amino acids. CDR1 and CDR2 from the germline V gene are LGHNT and FRNRAP. V was shortened by 6 bases and J by 7 bases, with 9 bases between the two germline ends. The CDR3 loop is CASGRTGGELFF. CDR3 bases: TGTGCTAGTGGAAGGACTGGCGGGGAGCTGTTTTTT.

The CDR3, as DNA: TGTGCCAGCAGTTTATTCGGTAGCGGGAGTTTCGCCTACGAGCAGTACTTC. Translated: CASSLFGSGSFAYEQYF. The rearrangement links TRBV27 to TRBJ2-7; 9 bases match TRBD2. This CDR3 comprises 17 residues. Losses at the gene ends were 1 base for V and 2 bases for J; bases not matched to a gene: 9. Germline V CDR1 and CDR2: MNHEY, SMNVEV (reference sequence).

This clonotype came up many times. The chain uses TRBV7-9 and TRBJ2-3, with D uncertain. The CDR3 is made up of 16 amino acids. Germline CDR1 is SEHNR and CDR2 is FQNEAQ (reference sequence). The V gene lost 1 base and the J gene lost 4 bases, with 15 bases spanning the gap. The chain's CDR3 is CASSLEGFPRPDTQYF. The DNA of the CDR3 is TGTGCCAGCAGCTTAGAAGGCTTTCCAAGACCAGATACGCAGTATTTT.

This clonotype turned up a few times. This chain uses TRBV7-8 with TRBJ1-1; TRBD1 is a possible D gene (5 bases). The CDR3 runs to 16 residues. Germline CDR1 SGHVS, CDR2 FQNEAQ. Trimming cost V 0 bases and J 6 bases, with 17 bases left between them. The CDR3, as DNA: TGTGCCAGCAGCTTAGCGGGGCGGGGGAGAAGGTCTGAAGCTTTCTTT. Translating it yields CASSLAGRGRRSEAFF.

This clonotype appeared a few times. The chain links TRBV7-9 to TRBJ2-5; D tentatively fits TRBD1 or TRBD2 (5 bases each). V shed 7 bases and J shed 3 bases, with 21 bases lying between them. CDR1 is SEHNR and CDR2 is FQNEAQ in the germline V gene (reference sequence). The CDR3 runs to 16 residues. CDR3 sequence reads: CASNTWGSLLEETQYF. The CDR3 coding sequence is TGTGCCAGCAACACTTGGGGGTCTCTTTTGGAAGAGACCCAGTACTTC.

This rearrangement joins TRBV7-6 to TRBJ2-1; D is ambiguous. The CDR3 extends over 15 amino acids. With 4 bases removed from V and 0 bases from J, the gap between germline ends came to 10 bases. The V gene's germline CDR1 is SGHVS and CDR2 FNYEAQ. This CDR3 is CASSSQLTSYNEQFF. The CDR3 DNA reads as TGTGCCAGCAGCTCACAGCTAACCTCCTACAATGAGCAGTTCTTC.

There are a few counts of this clonotype. CDR3 DNA sequence: TGTGCCACCCAGACGGGGCGTGCAGGGGCCAACGTCCTGACTTTC. Protein product: CATQTGRAGANVLTF. The rearrangement joins TRBV27 to TRBJ2-6, with D tentatively TRBD1 or TRBD2 (5 bases each). This CDR3 has 15 residues. V was cut by 10 bases and J by 4 bases, with 17 bases left in between. Germline CDR1 and CDR2: MNHEY and SMNVEV (reference sequence). Based on the CDR3 plus reference TRBV27 and TRBJ2-6, the full variable domain is EAQVTQNPRYLITVTGKKLTVTCSQNMNHEYMSWYRQDPGLGLRQIYYSMNVEVTDKGDVPEGYKVSRKEKRNFPLILESPSPNQTSLYFCATQTGRAGANVLTFGAGSRLTVL.

This clonotype was recorded at least ten times. V usage is TRBV20-1 and J usage is TRBJ2-1; D gene uncertain. Germline V gives CDR1 DFQATT, CDR2 SNEGSKA (reference sequence). Trimming shortened V by 0 bases and J by 5 bases, and 11 bases separated the two germline ends. CDR3 size: 14 residues. CDR3 sequence (DNA): TGCAGTGCTAGAGAAGGAACCCGGAACAATGAGCAGTTCTTC. Amino acid sequence: CSAREGTRNNEQFF.

This clonotype was recorded a few times. The gene calls are TRBV7-2 and TRBJ1-2; D unresolved. The CDR3 extends over 16 amino acids. Looked up from germline, CDR1 is SGHTA and CDR2 is FQGNSA. The V end lost 0 bases, the J end lost 4 bases, and 15 bases lay between the germline ends. The CDR3 sequence: CASSLARRGGTYGYTF. CDR3 nucleotides: TGTGCCAGCAGCTTAGCGCGGCGGGGTGGCACCTATGGCTACACCTTC.

About this clonotype itself: This may stem from a read error, because a much larger clone lies one nucleotide away. The conserved phenylalanine or tryptophan is not found at the CDR3 terminus, so this likely reflects a read error. The genes are TRBV28 and TRBJ2-4, with D perhaps TRBD1 (6 bases). Deletions cut 10 bases from V and 6 bases from J, with 13 bases between. The CDR3 has 12 residues. CDR1 and CDR2 (germline): MDHEN, SYDVKM. The CDR3 DNA reads TGTGCCATCAGCACAGGGACAAACATTCAGTACTCC. Protein: CAISTGTNIQYS.

This clonotype has ten or more counts. V gene TRBV7-9 combines with J gene TRBJ2-3; D possibly corresponds to TRBD1 (5 bases). Between the trimmed V and J ends, which lost 5 bases and 0 bases, there was a span of 12 bases. Germline CDR1 is SEHNR and CDR2 is FQNEAQ (reference sequence). This CDR3 region has 15 residues. The DNA for the CDR3 is TGTGCCAGCAGCCTACAGGTCGCTAGCACAGATACGCAGTATTTT. Residues: CASSLQVASTDTQYF. Full variable domain (missing parts from reference TRBV7-9 and TRBJ2-3): DTGVSQNPRHKITKRGQNVTFRCDPISEHNRLYWYRQTLGQGPEFLTYFQNEAQLEKSRLLSDRFSAERPKGSFSTLEIQRTEQGDSAMYLCASSLQVASTDTQYFGPGTRLTVL.